This entry lists 28 T cell receptor beta chains sequenced from one sample in a study of T cells in Graves' hyperthyroidism and ophthalmopathy. The source material, RNA transcripts, was used to amplify TCR beta CDR3 regions. A set of HTBI primers served as the primers for a first-round RT-PCR of the TCR CDR3. TCRdb reprocessed the multiplex PCR reads with MiXCR, giving one entry per CDR3 protein. Among around 690,000 distinct CDR3 sequences, about 18% were seen once, and the ten largest hold around a sixth. Source material: blood. These TCRs come from a man between 45 and 60 years old with Graves' hyperthyroidism.

This clonotype was picked up a small number of times. The chain is built from TRBV7-2 and TRBJ2-3, with 9 bases identical to TRBD2. The trim removed 1 base at V and 0 bases at J, leaving 11 bases unmatched. CDR3 length: 19 residues. CDR1 is SGHTA and CDR2 is FQGNSA in the germline V gene. This chain's CDR3 is CASSLGLGGLAPSTDTQYF. In nucleotides, the CDR3 is TGTGCCAGCAGCTTAGGACTTGGAGGACTAGCGCCTAGCACAGATACGCAGTATTTT.

This clonotype was seen ten or more times. This rearrangement joins TRBV5-1 to TRBJ1-1; D perhaps matches TRBD1 (5 bases). The V and J ends lost 6 bases and 1 base respectively, with 16 bases between them. This CDR3 is built from 15 residues. Germline V gene data show CDR1 as SGHRS and CDR2 as YFSETQ. CDR3 in DNA: TGCGCCAGCACACTAGAAGGGGTGGGGAACACTGAAGCTTTCTTT. Translating gives CASTLEGVGNTEAFF.

In this sample, this clonotype turned up a few times. The V call is TRBV10-1, the J call TRBJ1-1; D remains ambiguous. This CDR3 is built from 13 residues. Trimming left V 7 bases short and J 1 base short, with 10 bases between. Germline V gene lookup returns CDR1 WNHNN and CDR2 SYGVQD (reference sequence). The CDR3 nucleotides read TGCGCCAGCAAAGTTGGAAGGAACACTGAAGCTTTCTTT. Translated: CASKVGRNTEAFF.

This clonotype occurred many times. V and J are TRBV28 and TRBJ2-1; D possibly matches TRBD1 or TRBD2 (5 bases each). CDR3 length equals 13 residues. The germline gives CDR1 MDHEN, CDR2 SYDVKM. The V and J ends lost 8 bases and 8 bases respectively, with 16 bases between them. Written as DNA, the CDR3 is TGTGCCAGCGGTCGAGAGGGGTGGCATGAGCAGTTCTTC. As protein: CASGREGWHEQFF.

The chain couples TRBV6-2 or TRBV6-3 to TRBJ2-1; D remains unclear. Trimming pared 6 bases from V and 1 base from J, leaving 16 bases between. This CDR3 is built from 16 residues. In germline, CDR1 is MNHEY, CDR2 SVGEGT. CDR3 residues: CASSLTSTPSYNEQFF. DNA of the CDR3: TGTGCCAGCAGCCTGACGAGCACTCCTTCCTACAATGAGCAGTTCTTC.

CDR3 amino acids: CASSYVFGNTIYF. Written as DNA, the CDR3 is TGTGCCAGCAGTTATGTGTTCGGAAACACCATATATTTT. The rearrangement links TRBV6-4 to TRBJ1-3; no firm D call. CDR3 length equals 13 residues. Per the germline V gene, CDR1 is MRHNA and CDR2 is SNTAGT. V was clipped by 5 bases and J by 4 bases, with 9 bases between them.

A note on this clonotype: A much larger clonotype is one base distant, so this may be a read error. This sequence joins TRBV7-3 and TRBJ2-2; 8 nucleotides agree with TRBD2. The germline CDR1 and CDR2 sequences are SGHTA and FQGTGA. This CDR3 region has 14 residues. V trimming: 5 bases; J trimming: 5 bases; junction bases outside the gene matches: 4. CDR3 sequence (DNA): TGTGCCAGCAGCCTTAGCGGGATGACCGGGGAGCTGTTTTTT. This translates into CASSLSGMTGELFF.

This clonotype was detected only a few times. The V call is TRBV3-1, the J call TRBJ1-5; the match to TRBD1 covers 10 bases. V shed 3 bases and J 6 bases; nucleotides not matched to a gene: 5. The CDR3 extends over 15 amino acids. The germline gives CDR1 LGHDT, CDR2 YNNKEL (reference sequence). The CDR3 here is CASSQATGGGQPQHF. The CDR3 DNA sequence: TGTGCCAGCAGCCAGGCGACAGGGGGCGGTCAGCCCCAGCATTTT.

Many counts were recorded for this clonotype. CDR3: CASSSLPTEAFF. In nucleotides, the CDR3 is TGTGCCAGCAGTTCCCTGCCCACTGAAGCTTTCTTT. The chain is built from TRBV28 and TRBJ1-1; D uncertain. Germline V gene lookup returns CDR1 MDHEN and CDR2 SYDVKM. The germline V and J ends were trimmed by 4 bases and 4 bases, with 7 bases remaining between them. CDR3 length equals 12 residues.

This clonotype has ten or more counts. The chain couples TRBV19 to TRBJ2-7; 9 nucleotides agree with TRBD1. Germline values: CDR1 LNHDA, CDR2 SQIVND (reference sequence). The V segment lost 2 bases and the J segment 2 bases; nucleotides outside the gene matches: 4. This CDR3 is 15 amino acids long. This CDR3 is CASSITGTGPYEQYF. CDR3 nucleotides: TGTGCCAGTAGTATAACCGGGACAGGGCCCTACGAGCAGTACTTC.

This clonotype appeared many times. The gene calls are TRBV6-1 and TRBJ2-7; D is uncertain. V gave up 4 bases and J gave up 1 base, with 5 bases separating them. This CDR3 region has 12 residues. Germline CDR1 and CDR2: MNHNS and SASEGT. The CDR3 region is CASSAESYEQYF. The DNA for the CDR3 is TGTGCCAGCAGTGCCGAGTCCTACGAGCAGTACTTC.

The genes are TRBV5-1 and TRBJ1-1, with a possible D match to TRBD1 (6 bases). Germline V CDR1 and CDR2: SGHRS, YFSETQ. This CDR3 spans 15 amino acids. V was cut by 4 bases and J by 1 base, with 14 bases left in between. In DNA, the CDR3 is TGCGCCAGCAGCGTACCGGGACACCCGAACACTGAAGCTTTCTTT. Its translation is CASSVPGHPNTEAFF.

This clonotype was recorded many times. The gene calls are TRBV6-5 and TRBJ2-7; 8 positions agree with TRBD1. Germline V gives CDR1 MNHEY, CDR2 SVGAGI. The CDR3 is made up of 15 amino acids. Unmatched junction bases numbered 7, after V lost 1 base and J lost 5 bases. CDR3 sequence reads: CASSYLDRGGHEQYF. CDR3 nucleotides: TGTGCCAGCAGTTACTTAGACAGGGGCGGACACGAGCAGTACTTC.

This clonotype was recorded at least ten times. The gene calls are TRBV2 and TRBJ2-7; TRBD1 might be the D (6 bases). Germline V gene sequence: CDR1 SNHLY, CDR2 FYNNEI. V was shortened by 6 bases and J by 4 bases, with 10 bases between the two germline ends. This CDR3 has 12 amino acids. The CDR3, as DNA: TGTGCCAGCAGCCGGACAGTTTACGAGCAGTACTTC. Translating gives CASSRTVYEQYF.

This clonotype was detected ten times or more. The rearrangement uses TRBV28 and TRBJ1-4, with unresolved D. Looked up from germline, CDR1 is MDHEN and CDR2 is SYDVKM. The CDR3 runs to 14 residues. V lost 5 bases to trimming and J lost 5 bases, with 12 bases between them. CDR3 DNA sequence: TGTGCCAGCAGTACAGCTACCCCGAATGAAAAACTGTTTTTT. It specifies CASSTATPNEKLFF. Drawing the rest from reference TRBV28 and TRBJ1-4, the complete variable domain is DVKVTQSSRYLVKRTGEKVFLECVQDMDHENMFWYRQDPGLGLRLIYFSYDVKMKEKGDIPEGYSVSREKKERFSLILESASTNQTSMYLCASSTATPNEKLFFGSGTQLSVL.

The chain joins TRBV13 to TRBJ1-1; TRBD1 aligns across 7 bases. CDR3 length: 13 residues. Per germline, CDR1 PRHDT and CDR2 FYEKMQ (reference sequence). V lost 5 bases to trimming and J lost 10 bases; unmatched junction nucleotides: 10. CDR3 residues: CASSPGQASGAFF. The CDR3, as DNA: TGTGCCAGCAGCCCTGGACAGGCGTCCGGAGCTTTCTTT. The whole variable domain, filled in from reference TRBV13 and TRBJ1-1, reads AAGVIQSPRHLIKEKRETATLKCYPIPRHDTVYWYQQGPGQDPQFLISFYEKMQSDKGSIPDRFSAQQFSDYHSELNMSSLELGDSALYFCASSPGQASGAFFGQGTRLTVV.

The table lists this clonotype with many counts. This chain uses TRBV27 with TRBJ2-2; 8 bases are shared with TRBD2. The CDR3 extends over 17 amino acids. J gave up 5 bases and V 6 bases, and 14 bases lay outside the gene matches. Germline lookup yields CDR1 MNHEY and CDR2 SMNVEV (reference sequence). The CDR3 coding sequence is TGTGCCAGCAGCCGACGGGTTGGGGGCGGGAGGACCGGGGAGCTGTTTTTT. Translating it yields CASSRRVGGGRTGELFF.

This clonotype was detected a few times. CDR3 sequence (DNA): TGTGCCAGCCTGGGAGGGGGCTCCTACGAGCAGTACTTC. This sequence encodes CASLGGGSYEQYF. The chain carries TRBV28 and TRBJ2-7; TRBD2 is a possible D gene (7 bases). The CDR3 extends over 13 amino acids. The germline V and J ends were trimmed by 8 bases and 0 bases, with 11 bases remaining between them. CDR1 is MDHEN and CDR2 is SYDVKM in the germline V gene.

Concerning this clonotype itself: One end of the junction does not line up with germline, which may come from a read error. V is TRBV27 and J is TRBJ1-5; D gene ambiguous. Looked up from germline, CDR1 is MNHEY and CDR2 is SMNVEV (reference sequence). The CDR3 spans 16 residues. In DNA form, the CDR3 reads TGTCCCAGCAGTCCGGCCTGGTCCAGAAGAAATCAGCCCCAGCATTTT. Protein sequence: CPSSPAWSRRNQPQHF.

In its sample, this clonotype was seen many times. V and J are TRBV12-3 or TRBV12-4 and TRBJ1-1; D is unresolved. The CDR3 length is 13 residues. The germline V and J ends were trimmed by 8 bases and 4 bases, with 14 bases remaining between them. This CDR3 is CASGRNFPTEAFF. The CDR3 nucleotides read TGTGCCAGCGGTAGGAACTTCCCCACTGAAGCTTTCTTT.

The table lists this clonotype with a few counts. The chain has TRBV3-1 and TRBJ1-2, with a tentative D call TRBD1 (6 bases). The germline V gene encodes CDR1 LGHDT and CDR2 YNNKEL (reference sequence). The CDR3 length is 11 residues. The V end lost 3 bases, the J end lost 7 bases, and 6 bases lay between the germline ends. The CDR3 region is CASSQGAGYTF. CDR3 nucleotide sequence: TGTGCCAGCAGCCAGGGGGCTGGCTACACCTTC.

This clonotype was observed a handful of times. This chain connects TRBV28 to TRBJ2-7; D may be TRBD1 (6 bases). Looked up from germline, CDR1 is MDHEN and CDR2 is SYDVKM. The CDR3 loop spans 12 amino acids. Trimming removed 6 bases from V and 4 bases from J, with 10 bases in between. CDR3 bases: TGTGCCAGCAGGACAACAGGGTACGAGCAGTACTTC. Its translation: CASRTTGYEQYF.

This clonotype was seen at least ten times. The gene calls are TRBV2 and TRBJ1-4; perhaps TRBD1 as D (5 bases). Trimming pared 1 base from V and 8 bases from J, leaving 17 bases between. This CDR3 is 16 amino acids long. In germline, CDR1 is SNHLY, CDR2 FYNNEI. The CDR3 sequence is CASSEGQGGLGEKLFF. The CDR3 DNA is TGTGCCAGCAGTGAAGGTCAGGGAGGCCTCGGGGAAAAACTGTTTTTT. The full variable domain, its missing parts supplied by reference TRBV2 and TRBJ1-4, is EPEVTQTPSHQVTQMGQEVILRCVPISNHLYFYWYRQILGQKVEFLVSFYNNEISEKSEIFDDQFSVERPDGSNFTLKIRSTKLEDSAMYFCASSEGQGGLGEKLFFGSGTQLSVL.

This clonotype appeared many times. The V and J genes are TRBV7-2 and TRBJ1-1; D not certain. CDR3 length: 16 amino acids. V was cut by 2 bases and J by 5 bases, with 18 bases left in between. In germline, CDR1 is SGHTA, CDR2 FQGNSA. CDR3 sequence reads: CASSLWRRRSGTEAFF. The CDR3 DNA is TGTGCCAGCAGCTTATGGAGGCGAAGGTCTGGGACTGAAGCTTTCTTT.

This clonotype has more than one count but fewer than ten. Written as DNA, the CDR3 is TGTGCCAGCAGCTTAAGGGCAGTCAGTGGCGAGCAGTACTTC. Its protein product is CASSLRAVSGEQYF. V gene TRBV7-9 combines with J gene TRBJ2-7, with D unclear. Germline lookup yields CDR1 SEHNR and CDR2 FQNEAQ (reference sequence). V was cut by 2 bases and J by 6 bases, with 14 bases left in between. CDR3 length: 14 residues.

The sample holds many counts of this clonotype. The chain carries TRBV28 and TRBJ2-5, with 10 bases aligning to TRBD2. In germline, CDR1 is MDHEN, CDR2 SYDVKM. This CDR3 spans 13 amino acids. The trim removed 7 bases at V and 5 bases at J, leaving 4 bases unmatched. The CDR3 spells CASTLTSGETQYF. CDR3 coding DNA: TGTGCCAGCACCCTGACTAGCGGGGAGACCCAGTACTTC.

This clonotype was recorded many times. This chain joins TRBV28 and TRBJ1-2, with D hard to call. Trimming removed 4 bases from V and 8 bases from J, with 26 bases in between. The germline gives CDR1 MDHEN, CDR2 SYDVKM. The CDR3 has 17 amino acids. This CDR3 reads CASSSGLKGTLTNGYTF. CDR3 coding DNA: TGTGCCAGCAGTTCCGGACTTAAGGGCACTCTGACCAACGGCTACACCTTC.

This clonotype was recorded at least ten times. The chain recombines TRBV2 with TRBJ2-1, with 7 bases identical to TRBD2. There are 15 residues in the CDR3. The junction had 7 bases not matched to a gene; V was cut back by 3 bases and J by 5 bases. The germline gives CDR1 SNHLY, CDR2 FYNNEI. The CDR3 DNA sequence: TGTGCCAGCAGTGAGAACGGGAGGCCCGACAATGAGCAGTTCTTC. It specifies CASSENGRPDNEQFF.